This T cell receptor beta chain was captured in a study of T cells after yellow fever vaccination (dated by TCRdb to about 2019). Background on the whole study: The SMART-Seq v4 Ultra Low Input RNA kit was used to prepare libraries from fractions with low cell numbers. Bulk PBMC replicates and cell subsets were isolated from blood drawn at multiple timepoints before and after both primary and secondary immunization. Two healthy male donors, one aged 18 to 30 and one aged 30 to 39 years, were included in the cohort. To follow T-cell clones before and after primary and booster YFV17D yellow fever vaccination, bulk TCR alpha and beta repertoires were sequenced over time.

TCR cDNA was made using 5'RACE template switching, a step that added a universal primer site and unique molecular identifiers. Priming for cDNA synthesis came from both the TCR alpha and TCR beta constant segments. Library amplification used two PCR steps, and the second PCR step added sample barcodes and sequencing adapters. Sequencing of libraries was performed on Illumina HiSeq 2500 (2x100 bp) or NovaSeq (2x150 bp). Per the authors' processing: Reads were demultiplexed and collapsed into UMI consensus sequences with MIGEC, and V(D)J alignment was performed with MiXCR. Vaccine-responding clonotypes were identified with edgeR using replicate PBMC samples, with FDR below 0.01 and a log2 fold change above 5 up to day 15 being required. Each bulk clonotype received a CD4 or CD8 identity based on whether the sequenced CD4 or CD8 repertoire contained that clonotype at higher abundance. TCRdb redid the processing of the public reads, applying fastp at Q25 and MiXCR, and retained in-frame beta chains. Rows merge per CDR3 protein into single entries with the most common DNA and genes. For this entry, the V and J calls and clone size follow TCRdb and not the study's own pipeline. The sample table holds fewer than 85,000 distinct CDR3 sequences, of which roughly 8% were seen once. The ten largest clones add up to around 38% of the sample.

What the study reported, not specific to this receptor: Computational filtering was needed because FACS-sorted repertoires could contain abundant contaminating clonotypes from the bulk population. The secondary T-cell response was weaker than the primary response but faster, peaking on day 5 instead of day 15. The study included only a couple of donors, which limits how far the findings can be generalized. After the booster, most of the clones that had expanded following primary vaccination were detected again (96% of CD4 and around 90% of CD8), which suggests that memory was broadly maintained. A small fraction of clonotypes showed up in both the CD4 and CD8 compartments, probably as a result of convergent recombination.

For this clonotype: It lacks a known antigen. Base-call qualities are not available, and no considerably larger clone is one nucleotide away.

The cysteine opens and the phenylalanine closes a CDR3 of 15 amino acids. Only CDR3 DNA remains: 45 bases, in frame from the first base. Trimming accounts for 1 base at V and 1 base at J, while the number of junction bases matched to no gene is 1. The germline V gene encodes CDR1 SGDLS and CDR2 YYNGEE. Reading the label with the study, this specimen's treatment or condition is: live attenuated yellow fever vaccine strain. A standard Ficoll-Paque protocol was used to isolate PBMCs from peripheral blood. Dynabeads CD4 and CD8 positive selection kits were used to isolate CD4 and CD8 T-cell fractions. RNA was extracted with TriZol from bulk PBMCs, CD4 and CD8 fractions, and dextramer-positive and dextramer-negative fractions.

The sample was CD8+ T cells sorted from PBMCs, taken on the day of the yellow fever booster vaccination. The source is a man aged 25-40 years who received the YFV17D yellow fever vaccine. This chain joins TRBV9 to TRBJ2-2, and 7 junction bases match TRBD2. CDR3 reads: CASSVRGENTGELFF. In nucleotides, the sequence is TGTGCCAGCAGCGTACGGGGGGAGAACACCGGGGAGCTGTTTTTT.